These T cell receptor beta chains were read from a single sample in a study of shared T cell receptors in the human thymus. TCRdb's table, derived via immunoSEQ multiplex PCR, lists solely in-frame clones and lacks some. The data show about 540,000 clones, around 78% seen once. The same data also went into a second study, on human thymus T cells.

The specimen was thymocytes. Source of these receptors: a boy younger than two with a congenital heart defect. The CDR3 runs from the conserved cysteine through the conserved F or W. Fields, in order: V gene, J gene, CDR3 protein.

TRBV27	TRBJ2-3	CASSLGLAGAVTDTQYF
TRBV30	TRBJ2-2	CAWSRGGSGELFF
TRBV28	TRBJ1-5	CASKGGGSFYSNQPQHF
TRBV4-3	TRBJ2-2	CASSPRRERNTGELFF
TRBV4-3	TRBJ1-4	CASSPLNPREGDEKLFF
TRBV19	TRBJ2-7	CASSSDEREGPGEQYF
TRBV6-1	TRBJ1-5	CASTTGEGQPQHF
TRBV5-4	TRBJ2-1	CASSWDRGSYNEQFF
TRBV5-1	TRBJ2-4	CASSSGQHPALAKNIQYF
TRBV7-9	TRBJ1-1	CASSLGGQWGLNTEAFF
TRBV2	TRBJ1-2	CASSGGDYGYTF
TRBV5-1	TRBJ2-7	CASSWGLAGAPGTSYEQYF
TRBV10-3	TRBJ2-1	CAISEANLAGSVDEQFF
TRBV27	TRBJ2-6	CASSPLTGLTTSGANVLTF
TRBV2	TRBJ2-7	CASSARDSYEQYF
TRBV28	TRBJ1-5	CASSPRQASNQPQHF
TRBV4-2	TRBJ2-2	CASSQEREASGTNTGELFF
TRBV4-2	TRBJ2-7	CARPQPGLALIPYEQYF
TRBV4-3	TRBJ2-3	CASSQGLAVTDTQYF
TRBV25-1	TRBJ2-7	CASSESSGRAPNEQYF
TRBV19	TRBJ2-3	CASSIGPTGLEADTQYF
TRBV28	TRBJ1-2	CASSPKTVNYGYTF
TRBV4-1	TRBJ2-7	CASSQDWDLLSYEQYF
TRBV5-6	TRBJ2-4	CASSSEGQENIQYF
TRBV7-2	TRBJ2-3	CASSLVRESSIYSTDTQYF
TRBV4-3	TRBJ2-3	CASSLTPRRSGGQTDTQYF
TRBV7-9	TRBJ2-2	CASSRPGQENTGELFF
TRBV19	TRBJ2-3	CASSPRTQGAGDTQYF
TRBV27	TRBJ2-7	CASRGGQGFHEQYF
TRBV5-4	TRBJ2-1	CASSLDSGRSYNEQFF
TRBV19	TRBJ1-5	CASSPRGTGDASNQPQHF
TRBV5-4	TRBJ2-1	CASSVPGTSGYGQFF
TRBV5-5	TRBJ2-7	CASTLDIGGHGEQYF
TRBV6-1	TRBJ2-5	CASSDYRRQETQYF
TRBV9	TRBJ2-3	CARLSSRGDTQYF
TRBV2	TRBJ1-2	CASLQGRNYGYTF
TRBV25-1	TRBJ2-2	CASSERLAGIAEELFF
TRBV6-5	TRBJ2-7	CASSYDRDTSYEQYF
TRBV13	TRBJ1-1	CASSPKLAGNTEAFF
TRBV15	TRBJ2-5	CATSRDRPLGGTGQETQYF
TRBV10-1	TRBJ2-3	CASSDVAEDCTDTQYF
TRBV14	TRBJ2-7	CASSHPGTGSGCEQYF
TRBV11-2	TRBJ2-5	CASSPGGTSKETQYF
TRBV10-3	TRBJ1-1	CAISEKDRGRTEAFF